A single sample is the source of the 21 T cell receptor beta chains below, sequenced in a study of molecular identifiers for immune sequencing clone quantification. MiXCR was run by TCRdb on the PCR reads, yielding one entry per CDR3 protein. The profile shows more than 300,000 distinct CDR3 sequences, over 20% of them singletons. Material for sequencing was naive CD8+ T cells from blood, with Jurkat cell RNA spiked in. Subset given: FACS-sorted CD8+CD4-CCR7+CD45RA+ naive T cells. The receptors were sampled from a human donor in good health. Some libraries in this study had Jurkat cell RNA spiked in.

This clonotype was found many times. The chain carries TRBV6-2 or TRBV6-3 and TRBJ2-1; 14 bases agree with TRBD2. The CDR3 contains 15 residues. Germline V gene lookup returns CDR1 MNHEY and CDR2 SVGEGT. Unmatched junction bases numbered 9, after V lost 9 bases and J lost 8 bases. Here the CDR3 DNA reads TGTGCCAGTCATCCAGGACTAGCGGGGGGTGATGAGCAGTTCTTC. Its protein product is CASHPGLAGGDEQFF.

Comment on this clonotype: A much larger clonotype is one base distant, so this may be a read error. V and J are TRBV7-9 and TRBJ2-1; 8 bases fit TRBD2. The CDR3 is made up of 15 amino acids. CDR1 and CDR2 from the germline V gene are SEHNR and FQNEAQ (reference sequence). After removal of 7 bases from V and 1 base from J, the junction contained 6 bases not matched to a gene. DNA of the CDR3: TGTGCCAGCAAAGGACTAGCTCGGTCCTACAATGAGCAGTTCTTC. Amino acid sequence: CASKGLARSYNEQFF.

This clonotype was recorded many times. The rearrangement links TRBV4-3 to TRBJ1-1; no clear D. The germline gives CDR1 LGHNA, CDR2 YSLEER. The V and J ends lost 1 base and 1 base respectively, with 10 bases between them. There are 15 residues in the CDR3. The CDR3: CASSQVVWTNTEAFF. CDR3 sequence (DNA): TGCGCCAGCAGCCAAGTTGTTTGGACGAACACTGAAGCTTTCTTT.

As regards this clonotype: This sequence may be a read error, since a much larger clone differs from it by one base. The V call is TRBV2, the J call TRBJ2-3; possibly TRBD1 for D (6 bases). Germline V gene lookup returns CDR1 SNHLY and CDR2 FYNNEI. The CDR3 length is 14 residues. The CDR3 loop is CAGHRDTLTDTRYF. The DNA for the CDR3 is TGTGCCGGTCACCGGGACACTCTCACAGATACGCGGTATTTT.

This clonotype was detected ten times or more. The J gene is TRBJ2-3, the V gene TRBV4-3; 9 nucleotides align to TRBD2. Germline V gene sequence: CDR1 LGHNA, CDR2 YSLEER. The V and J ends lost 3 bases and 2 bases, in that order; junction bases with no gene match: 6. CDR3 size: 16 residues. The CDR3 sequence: CASSHSAGGTTDTQYF. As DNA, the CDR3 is TGCGCCAGCAGCCATTCAGCGGGGGGCACCACAGATACGCAGTATTTT.

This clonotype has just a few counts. CDR3 coding DNA: TGTGCCAGCAGTTTATCGTCGACAGGGGCGGCTGAAGCTTTCTTT. Translated, it gives CASSLSSTGAAEAFF. The rearrangement links TRBV27 to TRBJ1-1, with 8 nucleotides matching TRBD1. This CDR3 is 15 amino acids long. CDR1 MNHEY and CDR2 SMNVEV come from the germline V gene (reference sequence). Trimming cost V 0 bases and J 6 bases; bases outside gene matches: 6.

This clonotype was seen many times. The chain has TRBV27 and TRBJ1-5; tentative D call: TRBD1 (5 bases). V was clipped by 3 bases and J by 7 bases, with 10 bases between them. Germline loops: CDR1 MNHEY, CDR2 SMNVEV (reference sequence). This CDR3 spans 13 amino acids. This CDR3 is CASSLQGWQPQHF. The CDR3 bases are TGTGCCAGCAGTTTGCAGGGATGGCAGCCCCAGCATTTT.

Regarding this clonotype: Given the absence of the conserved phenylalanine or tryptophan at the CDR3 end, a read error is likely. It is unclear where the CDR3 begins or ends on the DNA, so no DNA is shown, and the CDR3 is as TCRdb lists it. The CDR3 sequence is CASSHHSGGAGGTQGV. The V call is TRBV6-5, the J call TRBJ2-3; no DNA check was done on the table's D call, TRBD2. A total of 16 residues make up the CDR3, ends included. The germline gives CDR1 MNHEY, CDR2 SVGAGI.

The CDR3 is CASSYMDTYTEAFF. The CDR3 DNA is TGTGCCAGCAGTTACATGGACACCTACACTGAAGCTTTCTTT. This rearrangement joins TRBV6-5 to TRBJ1-1; D is possibly TRBD1 (5 bases). Germline V gives CDR1 MNHEY, CDR2 SVGAGI. The CDR3 has 14 residues. V was trimmed by 2 bases and J by 3 bases, leaving 10 bases between them.

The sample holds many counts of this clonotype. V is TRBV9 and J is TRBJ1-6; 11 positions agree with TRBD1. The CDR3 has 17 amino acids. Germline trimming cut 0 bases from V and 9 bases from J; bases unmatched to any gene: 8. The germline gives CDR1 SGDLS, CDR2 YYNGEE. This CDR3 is CASSVGTGGAGLSPLHF. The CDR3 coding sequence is TGTGCCAGCAGCGTAGGGACAGGGGGCGCAGGACTTTCACCCCTCCACTTT.

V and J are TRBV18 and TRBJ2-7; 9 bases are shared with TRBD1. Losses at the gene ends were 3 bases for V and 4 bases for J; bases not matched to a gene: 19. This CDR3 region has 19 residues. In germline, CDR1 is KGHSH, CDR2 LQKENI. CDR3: CASSPYPGQGTKWGYEQYF. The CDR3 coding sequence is TGTGCCAGCTCACCTTACCCCGGACAGGGGACAAAATGGGGTTACGAGCAGTACTTC. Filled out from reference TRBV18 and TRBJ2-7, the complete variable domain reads NAGVMQNPRHLVRRRGQEARLRCSPMKGHSHVYWYRQLPEEGLKFMVYLQKENIIDESGMPKERFSAEFPKEGPSILRIQQVVRGDSAAYFCASSPYPGQGTKWGYEQYFGPGTRLTVT.

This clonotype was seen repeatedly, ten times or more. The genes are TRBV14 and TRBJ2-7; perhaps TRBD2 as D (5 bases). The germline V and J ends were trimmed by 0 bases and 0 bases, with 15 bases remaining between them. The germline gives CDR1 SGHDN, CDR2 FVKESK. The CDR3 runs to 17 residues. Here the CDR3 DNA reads TGTGCCAGCAGCCAAGAAGAGGGCGCGGGCCTCTCCTACGAGCAGTACTTC. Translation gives CASSQEEGAGLSYEQYF.

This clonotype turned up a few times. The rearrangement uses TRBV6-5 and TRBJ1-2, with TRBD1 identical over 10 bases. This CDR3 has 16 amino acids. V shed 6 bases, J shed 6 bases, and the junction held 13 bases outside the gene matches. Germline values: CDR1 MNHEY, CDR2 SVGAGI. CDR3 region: CASRPSGQGVFNGYTF. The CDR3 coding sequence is TGTGCCAGCAGACCTTCAGGACAGGGGGTTTTCAATGGCTACACCTTC.

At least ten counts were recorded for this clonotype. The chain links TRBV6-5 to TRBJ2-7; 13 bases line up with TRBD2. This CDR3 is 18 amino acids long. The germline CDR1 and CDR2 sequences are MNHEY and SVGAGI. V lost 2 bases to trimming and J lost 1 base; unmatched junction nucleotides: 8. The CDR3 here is CASSYTLGLAGDSYEQYF. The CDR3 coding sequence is TGTGCCAGCAGTTACACCCTAGGACTAGCGGGGGATTCCTACGAGCAGTACTTC.

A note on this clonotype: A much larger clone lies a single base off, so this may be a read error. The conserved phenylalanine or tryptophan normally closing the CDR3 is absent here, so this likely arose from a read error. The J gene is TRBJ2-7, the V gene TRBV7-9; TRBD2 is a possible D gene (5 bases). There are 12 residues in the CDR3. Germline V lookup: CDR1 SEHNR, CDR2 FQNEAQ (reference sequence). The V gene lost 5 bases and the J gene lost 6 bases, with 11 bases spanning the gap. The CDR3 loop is CASSTGGGEQYL. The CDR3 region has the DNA TGTGCCAGCAGCACCGGCGGAGGCGAGCAGTACCTC.

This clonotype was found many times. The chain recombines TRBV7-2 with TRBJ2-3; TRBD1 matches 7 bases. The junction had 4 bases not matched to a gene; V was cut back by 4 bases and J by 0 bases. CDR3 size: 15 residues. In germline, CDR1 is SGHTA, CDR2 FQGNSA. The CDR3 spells CASSSTGMSTDTQYF. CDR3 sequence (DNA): TGTGCCAGCAGCTCGACAGGGATGAGCACAGATACGCAGTATTTT.

The CDR3 DNA reads as TGTGCCAGCAGTTTAGGGACTAGCGGGATCACAGATACGCAGTATTTT. As protein: CASSLGTSGITDTQYF. This rearrangement joins TRBV27 to TRBJ2-3; 13 bases are a match to TRBD2. Looked up from germline, CDR1 is MNHEY and CDR2 is SMNVEV (reference sequence). The V segment lost 2 bases and the J segment 2 bases; nucleotides outside the gene matches: 1. CDR3 length equals 16 residues.

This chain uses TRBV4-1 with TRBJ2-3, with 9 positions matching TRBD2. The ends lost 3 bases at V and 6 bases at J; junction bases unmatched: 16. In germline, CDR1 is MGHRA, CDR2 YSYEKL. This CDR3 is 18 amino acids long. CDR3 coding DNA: TGCGCCAGCAGCCAGAACCCCCCCCCTAGCGGGGAGGGGGATACGCAGTATTTT. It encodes CASSQNPPPSGEGDTQYF.

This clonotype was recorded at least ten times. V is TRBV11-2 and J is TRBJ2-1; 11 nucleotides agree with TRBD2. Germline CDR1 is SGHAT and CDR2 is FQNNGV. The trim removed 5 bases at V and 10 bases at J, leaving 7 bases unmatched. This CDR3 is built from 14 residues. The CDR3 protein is CASSPRLAGYEQFF. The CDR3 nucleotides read TGTGCCAGCAGCCCCCGACTAGCGGGGTACGAGCAGTTCTTC.

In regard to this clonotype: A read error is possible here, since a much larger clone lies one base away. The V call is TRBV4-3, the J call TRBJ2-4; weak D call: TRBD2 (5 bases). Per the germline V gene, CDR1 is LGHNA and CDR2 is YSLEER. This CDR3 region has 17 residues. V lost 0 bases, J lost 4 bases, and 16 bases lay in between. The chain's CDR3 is CASSQDRWRRGKNIQYF. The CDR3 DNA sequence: TGCGCCAGCAGCCAAGATAGGTGGAGGCGCGGTAAAAACATTCAGTACTTC.

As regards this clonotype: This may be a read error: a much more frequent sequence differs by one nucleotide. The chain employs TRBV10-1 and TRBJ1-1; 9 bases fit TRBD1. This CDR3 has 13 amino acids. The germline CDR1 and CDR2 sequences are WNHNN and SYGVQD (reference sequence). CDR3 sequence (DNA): TGCGCCGGCAGCCTGACAGGGGGACACGAAGCTTTCTTT. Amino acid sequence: CAGSLTGGHEAFF.